This T cell receptor (beta chain) was identified during a study of blood T cell repertoires in COVID-19. Study overall: Spain, Italy and the United States supplied samples that represented acute and convalescent COVID-19. PBMCs, B-cell-depleted T cells, or T cells were the source of the cDNA or gDNA that made up the material.

The length of the CDR3 is 14 residues. J lost 2 bases, V lost 4 bases, and 7 bases had no gene match. Germline V CDR1 and CDR2: GTSNPN, SVGIG (reference sequence). The table came from immunoSEQ multiplex PCR; TCRdb's copy has only in-frame clones and leaves some out. The sample holds about 330,000 clones, around 85% seen once. The V gene is TRBV30, the J gene TRBJ2-5; 7 nucleotides line up with TRBD1. The source of this sequence is a human donor in a cohort sampled during active COVID-19. What was sequenced was peripheral blood. The chain's CDR3 is CAWTTGAGQETQYF. CDR3 DNA: TGTGCCTGGACCACAGGGGCAGGACAAGAGACCCAGTACTTC.